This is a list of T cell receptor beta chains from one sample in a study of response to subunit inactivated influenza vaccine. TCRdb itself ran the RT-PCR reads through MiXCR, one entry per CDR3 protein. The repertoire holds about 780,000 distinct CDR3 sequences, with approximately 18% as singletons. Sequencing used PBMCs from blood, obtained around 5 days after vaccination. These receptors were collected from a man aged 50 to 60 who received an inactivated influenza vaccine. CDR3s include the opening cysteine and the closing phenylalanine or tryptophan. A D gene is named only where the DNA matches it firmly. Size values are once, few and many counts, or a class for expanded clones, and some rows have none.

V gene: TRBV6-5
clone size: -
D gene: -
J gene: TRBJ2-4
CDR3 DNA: TGTGCCAGCAGTTACTCGGGGGGGCTACCGGACATTCAGTACTTC
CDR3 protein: CASSYSGGLPDIQYF

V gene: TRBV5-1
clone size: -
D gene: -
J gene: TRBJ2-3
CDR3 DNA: TGCGCCAGCAGCTTGGCTCGACAGAGCACAGATACGCAGTATTTT
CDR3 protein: CASSLARQSTDTQYF

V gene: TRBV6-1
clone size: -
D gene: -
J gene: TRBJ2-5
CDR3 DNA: TGTGCCAGCAGACGACAGACCCCCCAAGAGACCCAGTACTTC
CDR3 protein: CASRRQTPQETQYF

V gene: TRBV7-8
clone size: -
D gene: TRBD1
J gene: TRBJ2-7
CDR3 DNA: TGTGCCAGCAGCTTACTCCGACAGGGGGCGAACGAGCAGTACTTC
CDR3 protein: CASSLLRQGANEQYF

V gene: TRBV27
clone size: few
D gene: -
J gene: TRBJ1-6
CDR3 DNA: TGTGCCAGCAGTTCTGGGCACTTTAATTCACCCCTCCACTTT
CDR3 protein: CASSSGHFNSPLHF

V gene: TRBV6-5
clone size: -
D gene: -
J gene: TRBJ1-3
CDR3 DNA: TGTGCCAGCAGTTACACTAGGGGGAACTCTGGAAACACCATATATTTT
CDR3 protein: CASSYTRGNSGNTIYF

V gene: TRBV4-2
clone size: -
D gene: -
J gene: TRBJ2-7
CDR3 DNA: TGTGCCAGCAGCCAGGAGGGGGACCTATCCTACGAGCAGTACTTC
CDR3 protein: CASSQEGDLSYEQYF

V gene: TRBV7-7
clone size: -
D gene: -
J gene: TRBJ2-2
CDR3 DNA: TGTGCCAGCAGCTTAGGGGGGCTAGTACAGAACACCGGGGAGCTGTTTTTT
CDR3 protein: CASSLGGLVQNTGELFF

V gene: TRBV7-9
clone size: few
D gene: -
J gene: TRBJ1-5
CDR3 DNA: TGTGCCAGCAGTGCTGCCGGGGGCGTCAATCAGCCCCAGCATTTT
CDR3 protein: CASSAAGGVNQPQHF

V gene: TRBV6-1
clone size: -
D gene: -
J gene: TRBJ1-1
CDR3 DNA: TGTGCCAGCAACGGGATGAACACTGAAGCTTTCTTT
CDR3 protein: CASNGMNTEAFF

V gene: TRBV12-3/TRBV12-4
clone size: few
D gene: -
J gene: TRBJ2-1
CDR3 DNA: TGTGCCAGCAATTACATTGCGGGAAGCTCCTACAATGAGCAGTTCTTC
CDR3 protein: CASNYIAGSSYNEQFF

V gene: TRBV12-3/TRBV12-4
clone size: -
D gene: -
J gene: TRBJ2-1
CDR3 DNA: TGTGCCAGCAGTTTAGGGGGCGGCCGGGGCATCTACAATGAGCAGTTCTTC
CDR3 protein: CASSLGGGRGIYNEQFF

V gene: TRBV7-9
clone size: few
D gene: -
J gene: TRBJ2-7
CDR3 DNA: TGTGCCAGCAGTCGGGGGCGGCTCATCCCCTACGAGCAGTACTTC
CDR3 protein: CASSRGRLIPYEQYF

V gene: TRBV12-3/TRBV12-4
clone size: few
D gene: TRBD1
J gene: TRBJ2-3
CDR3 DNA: TGTGCCAGCAGTCTAGGGGGACAGGGGTCAGATACGCAGTATTTT
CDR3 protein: CASSLGGQGSDTQYF

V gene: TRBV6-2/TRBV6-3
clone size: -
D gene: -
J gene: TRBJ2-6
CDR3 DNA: TGTGCCAGCAGTTACTCCCTGGATTTCCGCGGAGGAATCTCTGGGGCCAACGTCCTGACTTTC
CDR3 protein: CASSYSLDFRGGISGANVLTF

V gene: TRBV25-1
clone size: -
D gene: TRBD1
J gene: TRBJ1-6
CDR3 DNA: TGTGCCAGCAGTGCTACGACAGGGTCTGGTAATTCACCCCTCCACTTT
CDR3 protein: CASSATTGSGNSPLHF

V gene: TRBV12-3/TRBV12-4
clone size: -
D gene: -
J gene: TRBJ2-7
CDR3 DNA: TGTGCCAGCAGTTTCTTTCAATCCTACGAGCAGTACTTC
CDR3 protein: CASSFFQSYEQYF

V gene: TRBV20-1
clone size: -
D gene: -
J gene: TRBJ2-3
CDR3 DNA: TGCAGTGCTTGGGACCCCCAGGGGCCAGATACGCAGTATTTT
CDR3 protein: CSAWDPQGPDTQYF

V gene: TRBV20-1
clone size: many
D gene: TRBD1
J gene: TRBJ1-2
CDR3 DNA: TGCAGTGCCCCGACAGGGACGGGAGGCTACACCTTC
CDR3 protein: CSAPTGTGGYTF

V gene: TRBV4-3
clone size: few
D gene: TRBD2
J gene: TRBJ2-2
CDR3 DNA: TGCGCCAGCAGCCAAGATGCCCGAACTAGCGGGGGTTACAACACCGGGGAGCTGTTTTTT
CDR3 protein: CASSQDARTSGGYNTGELFF

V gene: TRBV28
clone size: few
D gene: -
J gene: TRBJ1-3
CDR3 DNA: TGTGCCAGCGGGAGCTCTGGAAACACCATATATTTT
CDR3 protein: CASGSSGNTIYF

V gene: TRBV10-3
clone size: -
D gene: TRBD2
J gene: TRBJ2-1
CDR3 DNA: TGTGCCATCAGGGAAGGGGGCGGAGGTAGCGGGGGGTCCTCCTACAATGAGCAGTTCTTC
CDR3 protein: CAIREGGGGSGGSSYNEQFF

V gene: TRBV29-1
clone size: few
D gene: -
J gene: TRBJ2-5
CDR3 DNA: TGCAGCGTTGACAGGCAGCAAGAGACCCAGTACTTC
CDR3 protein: CSVDRQQETQYF

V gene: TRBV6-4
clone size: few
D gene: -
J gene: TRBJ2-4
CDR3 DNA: TGTGCCAGCAGTCCGGGGGGCCGCATTCAGTACTTC
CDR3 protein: CASSPGGRIQYF

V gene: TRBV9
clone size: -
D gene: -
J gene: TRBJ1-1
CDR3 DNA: TGTGCCAGCAGCGTATACTGGGACACTGAAGCTTTCTTT
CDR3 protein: CASSVYWDTEAFF

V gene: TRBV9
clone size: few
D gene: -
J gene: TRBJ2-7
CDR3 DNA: TGTGCCAGCAGGGATCTAGCGCGGAACTACTACGAGCAGTACTTC
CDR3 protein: CASRDLARNYYEQYF

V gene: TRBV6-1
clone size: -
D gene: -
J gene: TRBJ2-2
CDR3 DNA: TGTGCCAGCAGGAACAGGGAAACCGGGGAGCTGTTTTTT
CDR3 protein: CASRNRETGELFF

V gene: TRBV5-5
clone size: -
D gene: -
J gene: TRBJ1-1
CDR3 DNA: TGTGCCAGCAGCTTGGGCCTCCTCGGAGCTTTCTTT
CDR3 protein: CASSLGLLGAFF

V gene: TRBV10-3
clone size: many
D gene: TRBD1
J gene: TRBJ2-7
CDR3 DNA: TGTGCCATCAGTACAGGGGGCTCTTCCTACGAGCAGTACTTC
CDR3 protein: CAISTGGSSYEQYF

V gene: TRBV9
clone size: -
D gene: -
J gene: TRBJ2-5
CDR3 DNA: TGTGCCAGCAGCGTAGCTGGGACCGACCAAGAGACCCAGTACTTC
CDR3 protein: CASSVAGTDQETQYF

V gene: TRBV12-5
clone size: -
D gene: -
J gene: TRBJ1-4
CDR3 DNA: TGTGCTAGTGGTCTTCGTCGACTAAACAGGGATAGGCCCTCTAATGAAAAACTGTTTTTT
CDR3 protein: CASGLRRLNRDRPSNEKLFF

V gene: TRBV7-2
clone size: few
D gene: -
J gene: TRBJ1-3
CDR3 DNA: TGTGCCAGCAGCTTAGACACCGATTTCTCTGGAAACACCATATATTTT
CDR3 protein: CASSLDTDFSGNTIYF

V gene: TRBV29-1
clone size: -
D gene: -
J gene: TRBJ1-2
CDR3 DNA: TGCAGCGTTGGGGGGGAAGGAGGGCATGGCTACACCTTC
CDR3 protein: CSVGGEGGHGYTF

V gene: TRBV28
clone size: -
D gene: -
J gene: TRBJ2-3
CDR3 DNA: TGTGCCAGCATTAGCGCAGGGGCAGATACGCAGTATTTT
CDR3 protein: CASISAGADTQYF

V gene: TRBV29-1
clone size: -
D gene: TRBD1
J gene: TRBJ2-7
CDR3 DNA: TGCAGCGTCGAAGGGACAGGGACCTACGAGCAGTACTTC
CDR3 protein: CSVEGTGTYEQYF

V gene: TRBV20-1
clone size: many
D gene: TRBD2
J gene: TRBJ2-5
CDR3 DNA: TGCAGTGCTCCCATAGCGGGCCAACTTCTAGAGACCCAGTACTTC
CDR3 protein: CSAPIAGQLLETQYF

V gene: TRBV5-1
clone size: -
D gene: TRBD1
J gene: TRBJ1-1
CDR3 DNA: TGCGCCAGCAGTCAATCCGGGACAGGGGGGTTGAACACTGAAGCTTTCTTT
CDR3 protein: CASSQSGTGGLNTEAFF

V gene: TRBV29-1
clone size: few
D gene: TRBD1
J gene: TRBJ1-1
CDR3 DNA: TGCAGCGTTGACTATACAGGGGGCACTGAAGCTTTCTTT
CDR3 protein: CSVDYTGGTEAFF

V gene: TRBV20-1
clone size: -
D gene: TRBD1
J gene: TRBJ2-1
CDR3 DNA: TGCAGTGCACCCGGGACAGGGACTTACAATGAGCAGTTCTTC
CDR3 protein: CSAPGTGTYNEQFF

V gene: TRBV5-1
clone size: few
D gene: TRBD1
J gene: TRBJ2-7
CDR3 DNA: TGCGCCAGCTCCAAAGGACAGGGAAGTGGTTACGAGCAGTACTTC
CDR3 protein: CASSKGQGSGYEQYF

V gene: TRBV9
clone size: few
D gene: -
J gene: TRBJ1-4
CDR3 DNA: TGTGCCAGCAGCCCAGCAGCAGGGAGTACTAATGAAAAACTGTTTTTT
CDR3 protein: CASSPAAGSTNEKLFF

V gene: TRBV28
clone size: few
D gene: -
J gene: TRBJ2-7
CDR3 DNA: TGTGCCAGCAGTTCAATAGGGGGAGGTCGGCACGAGCAGTACTTC
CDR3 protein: CASSSIGGGRHEQYF

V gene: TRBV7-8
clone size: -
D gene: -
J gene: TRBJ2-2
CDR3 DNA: TGTGCCAGCAGCTCGCATGGGGAGCTGTTTTTT
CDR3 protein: CASSSHGELFF